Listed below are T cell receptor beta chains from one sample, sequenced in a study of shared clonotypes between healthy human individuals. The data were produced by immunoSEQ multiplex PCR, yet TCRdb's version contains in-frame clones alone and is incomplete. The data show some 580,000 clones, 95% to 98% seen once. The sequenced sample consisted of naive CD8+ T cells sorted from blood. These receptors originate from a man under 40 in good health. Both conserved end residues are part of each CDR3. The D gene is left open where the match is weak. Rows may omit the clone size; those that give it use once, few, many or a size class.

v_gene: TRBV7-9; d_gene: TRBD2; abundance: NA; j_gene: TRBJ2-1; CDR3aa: CASSSIAGGPQQFF; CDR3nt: TGTGCCAGCAGCTCTATAGCGGGAGGGCCTCAGCAGTTCTTC
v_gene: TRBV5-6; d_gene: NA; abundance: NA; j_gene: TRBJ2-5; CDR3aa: CASSLGLLLETQYF; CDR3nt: TGTGCCAGCAGCTTGGGGCTTTTGCTAGAGACCCAGTACTTC
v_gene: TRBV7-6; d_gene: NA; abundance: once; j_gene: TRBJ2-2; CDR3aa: CAFSMDTGELFF; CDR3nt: TGTGCTTTTTCGATGGACACCGGGGAGCTGTTTTTT
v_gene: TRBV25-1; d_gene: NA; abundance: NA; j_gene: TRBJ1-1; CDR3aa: CASSATFGTPNTEAFF; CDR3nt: TGTGCCAGCAGTGCTACTTTTGGGACACCGAACACTGAAGCTTTCTTT
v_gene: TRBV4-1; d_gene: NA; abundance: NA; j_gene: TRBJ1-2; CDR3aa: CASSVRQAMGGYTF; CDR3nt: TGCGCCAGCAGCGTCCGACAGGCCATGGGTGGCTACACCTTC
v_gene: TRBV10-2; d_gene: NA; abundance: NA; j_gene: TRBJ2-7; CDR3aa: CASSESSGNLYEQYF; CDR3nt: TGCGCCAGCAGTGAGTCGAGTGGTAATCTCTACGAGCAGTACTTC
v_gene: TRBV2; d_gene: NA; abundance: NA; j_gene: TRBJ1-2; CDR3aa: CASRDRFYGYTF; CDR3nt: TGTGCCAGTAGAGACAGGTTCTATGGCTACACCTTC
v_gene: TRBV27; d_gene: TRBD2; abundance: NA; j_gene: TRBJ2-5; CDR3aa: CASSPGTSGSQRSETQYF; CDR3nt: TGTGCCAGCAGCCCCGGGACTAGCGGGAGCCAGAGATCAGAGACCCAGTACTTC
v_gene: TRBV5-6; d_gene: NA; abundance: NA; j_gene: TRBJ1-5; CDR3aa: CASSASGRDEGQPQHF; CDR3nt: TGTGCCAGCAGCGCAAGTGGGCGGGACGAAGGTCAGCCCCAGCATTTT
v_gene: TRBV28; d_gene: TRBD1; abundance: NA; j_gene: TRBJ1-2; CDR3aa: CATQGAPNGYTF; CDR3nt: TGTGCCACCCAGGGGGCGCCGAATGGCTACACCTTC
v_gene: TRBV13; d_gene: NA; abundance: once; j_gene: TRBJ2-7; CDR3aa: CASSLAVGYQNEQYF; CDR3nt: TGTGCCAGCAGCTTAGCCGTTGGATATCAGAACGAGCAGTACTTC
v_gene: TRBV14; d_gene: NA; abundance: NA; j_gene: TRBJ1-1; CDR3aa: CASSPREGTEAFF; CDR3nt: TGTGCCAGCAGCCCCCGAGAGGGAACTGAAGCTTTCTTT
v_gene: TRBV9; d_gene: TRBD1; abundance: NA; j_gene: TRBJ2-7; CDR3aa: CASSVRTGDNEQYF; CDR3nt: TGTGCCAGCAGCGTGAGGACAGGGGATAACGAGCAGTACTTC
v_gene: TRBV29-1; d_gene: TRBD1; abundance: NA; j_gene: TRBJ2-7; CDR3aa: CSVATGAYEQYF; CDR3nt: TGCAGCGTTGCAACAGGGGCCTACGAGCAGTACTTC
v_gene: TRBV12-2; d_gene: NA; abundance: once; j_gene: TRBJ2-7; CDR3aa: CASRLQGLRERYEQYF; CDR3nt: TGTGCAAGTCGCCTACAAGGATTGCGGGAGAGGTACGAGCAGTACTTC
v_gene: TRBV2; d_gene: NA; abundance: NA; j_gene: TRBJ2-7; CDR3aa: CASIGGIAAQYF; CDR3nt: TGTGCCAGCATTGGAGGAATTGCTGCGCAGTACTTC
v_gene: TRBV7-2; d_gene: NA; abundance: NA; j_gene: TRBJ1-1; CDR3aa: CASSSDWREAFF; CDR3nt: TGTGCCAGCAGCTCCGACTGGCGTGAAGCTTTCTTT
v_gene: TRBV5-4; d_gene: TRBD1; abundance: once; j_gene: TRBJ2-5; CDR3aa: CASSLQGFGAETQYF; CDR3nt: TGTGCCAGCAGCTTACAGGGGTTTGGTGCGGAGACCCAGTACTTC
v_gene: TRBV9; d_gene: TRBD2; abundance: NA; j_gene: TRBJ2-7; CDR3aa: CASSVGPSGSYEQYF; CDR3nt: TGTGCCAGCAGCGTAGGTCCTAGCGGGAGTTACGAGCAGTACTTC
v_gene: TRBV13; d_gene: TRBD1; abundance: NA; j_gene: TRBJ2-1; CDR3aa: CASSLDGTGSDNEQFF; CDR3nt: TGTGCCAGCAGCTTAGATGGGACAGGGTCTGACAATGAGCAGTTCTTC
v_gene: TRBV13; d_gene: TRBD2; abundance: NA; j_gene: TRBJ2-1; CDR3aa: CASSSFLGLAGGEEQFF; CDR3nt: TGTGCCAGCAGCTCGTTTCTTGGACTAGCGGGAGGGGAGGAGCAGTTCTTC
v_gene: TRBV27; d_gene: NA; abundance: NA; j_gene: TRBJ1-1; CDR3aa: CATLGTNTEAFF; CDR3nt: TGTGCCACCTTAGGAACGAACACTGAAGCTTTCTTT
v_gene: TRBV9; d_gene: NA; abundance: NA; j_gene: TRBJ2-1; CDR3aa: CASSVGLGNEQFF; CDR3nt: TGTGCCAGCAGCGTAGGACTAGGGAATGAGCAGTTCTTC
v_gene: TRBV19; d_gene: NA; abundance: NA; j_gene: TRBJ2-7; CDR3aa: CASSTLSGEQYF; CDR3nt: TGTGCCAGTAGTACTCTATCGGGCGAGCAGTACTTC
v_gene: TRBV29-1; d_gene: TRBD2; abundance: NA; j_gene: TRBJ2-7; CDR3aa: CSVAWREGPEQYF; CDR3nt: TGCAGCGTTGCATGGCGGGAGGGCCCCGAGCAGTACTTC
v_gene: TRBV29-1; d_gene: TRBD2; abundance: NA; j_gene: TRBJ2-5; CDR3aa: CSVVLAVHQETQYF; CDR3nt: TGCAGCGTTGTACTAGCGGTACACCAAGAGACCCAGTACTTC
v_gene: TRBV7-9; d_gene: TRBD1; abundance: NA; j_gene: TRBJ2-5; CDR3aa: CASSSTGTGYQETQYF; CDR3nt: TGTGCCAGCAGCTCTACCGGGACAGGGTACCAAGAGACCCAGTACTTC
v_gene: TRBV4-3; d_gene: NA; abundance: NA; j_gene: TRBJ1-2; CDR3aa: CASSQDRGGYGYTF; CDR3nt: TGCGCCAGCAGCCAAGATCGTGGGGGGTATGGCTACACCTTC
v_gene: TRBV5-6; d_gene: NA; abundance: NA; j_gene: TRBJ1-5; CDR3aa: CASSLKESIVRSNQPQHF; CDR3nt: TGTGCCAGCAGCTTGAAAGAGTCGATAGTACGAAGCAATCAGCCCCAGCATTTT
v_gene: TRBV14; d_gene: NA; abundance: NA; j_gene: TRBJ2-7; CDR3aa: CASSQAYSYEQYF; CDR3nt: TGTGCCAGCAGCCAGGCATACTCCTACGAGCAGTACTTC
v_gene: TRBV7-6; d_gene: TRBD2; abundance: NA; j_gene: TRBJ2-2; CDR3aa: CASSAGLADTGELFF; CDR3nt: TGTGCCAGCAGCGCGGGACTAGCGGACACCGGGGAGCTGTTTTTT
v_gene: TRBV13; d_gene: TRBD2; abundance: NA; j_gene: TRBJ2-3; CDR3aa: CASSSRLAGEFSTDTQYF; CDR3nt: TGTGCCAGCAGCTCGCGGCTAGCGGGAGAGTTCTCCACAGATACGCAGTATTTT
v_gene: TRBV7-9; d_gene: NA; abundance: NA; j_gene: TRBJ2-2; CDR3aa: CASSSTHTNTGELFF; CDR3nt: TGTGCCAGCAGCTCCACACATACGAACACCGGGGAGCTGTTTTTT
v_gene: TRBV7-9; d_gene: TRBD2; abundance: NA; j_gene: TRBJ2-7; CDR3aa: CASSLGASGYEQYF; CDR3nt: TGTGCCAGCAGCTTAGGGGCTAGCGGCTACGAGCAGTACTTC
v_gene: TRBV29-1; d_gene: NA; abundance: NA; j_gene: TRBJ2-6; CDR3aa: CSVVWSEYSGANVLTF; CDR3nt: TGCAGCGTTGTGTGGAGCGAATACTCTGGGGCCAACGTCCTGACTTTC
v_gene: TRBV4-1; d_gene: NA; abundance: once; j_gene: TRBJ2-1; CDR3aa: CASSPRVDEQFF; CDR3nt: TGCGCCAGCAGCCCTCGGGTGGATGAGCAGTTCTTC
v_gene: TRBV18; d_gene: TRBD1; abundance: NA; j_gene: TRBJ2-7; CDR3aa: CASSPGDRVSLYEQYF; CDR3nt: TGTGCCAGCTCACCGGGTGACAGGGTTTCCCTATACGAGCAGTACTTC
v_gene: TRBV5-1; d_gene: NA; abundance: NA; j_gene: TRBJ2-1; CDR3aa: CASSTLQGLDEQFF; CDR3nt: TGCGCCAGCAGCACCCTACAGGGTTTGGATGAGCAGTTCTTC
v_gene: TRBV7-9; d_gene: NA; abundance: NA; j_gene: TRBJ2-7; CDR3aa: CASSPTAGHLTYEQYF; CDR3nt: TGTGCCAGCAGCCCGACAGCGGGACACTTAACCTACGAGCAGTACTTC
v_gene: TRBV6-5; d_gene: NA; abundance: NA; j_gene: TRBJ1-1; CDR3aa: CASIFDSTGLSEAFF; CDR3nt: TGTGCCAGCATTTTCGACTCGACAGGTCTGAGTGAAGCTTTCTTT
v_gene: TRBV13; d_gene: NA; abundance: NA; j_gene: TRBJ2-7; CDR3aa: CASSPLGRGYEQYF; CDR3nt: TGTGCCAGCAGCCCTTTGGGGCGCGGATACGAGCAGTACTTC
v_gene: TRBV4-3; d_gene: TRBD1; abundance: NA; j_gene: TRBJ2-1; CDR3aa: CASSQAHYRGRAYNEQFF; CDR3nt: TGCGCCAGCAGCCAAGCCCATTACAGGGGGCGGGCCTACAATGAGCAGTTCTTC
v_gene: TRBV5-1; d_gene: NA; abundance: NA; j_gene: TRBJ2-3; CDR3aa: CASPIGDTQYF; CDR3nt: TGCGCCAGCCCGATCGGAGATACGCAGTATTTT
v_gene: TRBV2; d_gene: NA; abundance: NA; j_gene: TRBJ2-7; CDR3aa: CASGENSYEQYF; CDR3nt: TGTGCCAGTGGGGAGAACTCCTACGAGCAGTACTTC
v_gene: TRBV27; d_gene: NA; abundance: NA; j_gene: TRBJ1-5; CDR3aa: CASSLGAGQQPQHF; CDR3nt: TGTGCCAGCAGTCTTGGGGCAGGGCAACAGCCCCAGCATTTT
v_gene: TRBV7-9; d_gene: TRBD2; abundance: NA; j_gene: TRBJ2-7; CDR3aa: CASSPGTSGQYF; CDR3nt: TGTGCCAGCAGCCCCGGGACTAGCGGGCAGTACTTC
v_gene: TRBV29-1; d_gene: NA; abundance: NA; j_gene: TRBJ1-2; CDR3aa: CSVEDRGYGYTF; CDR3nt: TGCAGCGTTGAAGATCGAGGCTATGGCTACACCTTC
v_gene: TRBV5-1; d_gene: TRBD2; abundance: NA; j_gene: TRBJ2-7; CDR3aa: CASSLANVASGRHEQYF; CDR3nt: TGCGCCAGCAGCTTGGCGAATGTTGCTAGCGGGAGGCACGAGCAGTACTTC
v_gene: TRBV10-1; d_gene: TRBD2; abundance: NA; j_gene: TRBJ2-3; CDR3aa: CASSEGPGLAGVVDTQYF; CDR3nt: TGCGCCAGCAGTGAGGGCCCGGGACTAGCGGGAGTGGTAGATACGCAGTATTTT
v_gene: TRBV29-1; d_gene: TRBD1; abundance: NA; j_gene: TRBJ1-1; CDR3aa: CSVDGTGPVRNTEAFF; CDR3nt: TGCAGCGTTGATGGGACAGGGCCGGTGAGGAACACTGAAGCTTTCTTT
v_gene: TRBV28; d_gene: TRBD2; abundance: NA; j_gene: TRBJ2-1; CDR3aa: CASRELAGGRTDEQFF; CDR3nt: TGTGCCAGCCGAGAGTTGGCGGGAGGGCGGACTGATGAGCAGTTCTTC
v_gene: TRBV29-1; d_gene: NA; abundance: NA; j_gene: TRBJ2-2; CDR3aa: CSVGTAGAGELFF; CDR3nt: TGCAGCGTTGGGACAGCCGGGGCCGGGGAGCTGTTTTTT
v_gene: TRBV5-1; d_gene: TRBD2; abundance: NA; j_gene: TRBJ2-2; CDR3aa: CASSLQQQGRGAAPTGELFF; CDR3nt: TGCGCCAGCAGCCTGCAGCAGCAGGGGCGGGGGGCCGCACCCACCGGGGAGCTGTTTTTT
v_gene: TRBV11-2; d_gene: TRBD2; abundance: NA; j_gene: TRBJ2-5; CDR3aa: CASSFGLAGEGETQYF; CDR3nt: TGTGCCAGCAGCTTCGGACTAGCGGGAGAGGGAGAGACCCAGTACTTC
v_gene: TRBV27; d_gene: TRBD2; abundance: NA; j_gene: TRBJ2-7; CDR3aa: CASSLSRTSGFYEQYF; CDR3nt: TGTGCCAGCAGTTTATCGCGGACTAGCGGATTCTACGAGCAGTACTTC
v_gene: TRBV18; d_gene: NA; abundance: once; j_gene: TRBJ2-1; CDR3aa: CASSPGAGPYNEQFF; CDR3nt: TGTGCCAGCTCACCAGGGGCGGGGCCTTACAATGAGCAGTTCTTC
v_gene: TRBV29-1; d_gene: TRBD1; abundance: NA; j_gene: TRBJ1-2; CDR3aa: CSVEGGTGGFGYTF; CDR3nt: TGCAGCGTTGAAGGAGGGACAGGGGGTTTTGGCTACACCTTC
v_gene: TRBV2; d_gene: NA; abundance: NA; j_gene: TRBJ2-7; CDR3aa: CASSGLERYF; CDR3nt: TGTGCCAGCAGCGGTTTGGAACGGTACTTC